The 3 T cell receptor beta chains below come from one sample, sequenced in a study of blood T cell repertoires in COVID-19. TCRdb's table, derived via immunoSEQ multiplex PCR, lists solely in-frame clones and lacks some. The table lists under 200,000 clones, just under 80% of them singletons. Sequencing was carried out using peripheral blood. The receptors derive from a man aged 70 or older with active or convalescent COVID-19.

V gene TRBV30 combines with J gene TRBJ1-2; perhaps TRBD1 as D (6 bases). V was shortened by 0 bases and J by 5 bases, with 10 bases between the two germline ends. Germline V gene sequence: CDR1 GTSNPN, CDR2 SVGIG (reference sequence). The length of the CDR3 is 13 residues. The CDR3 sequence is CAWSVNGQYGYTF. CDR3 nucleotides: TGTGCCTGGAGTGTTAATGGACAGTATGGCTACACCTTC.

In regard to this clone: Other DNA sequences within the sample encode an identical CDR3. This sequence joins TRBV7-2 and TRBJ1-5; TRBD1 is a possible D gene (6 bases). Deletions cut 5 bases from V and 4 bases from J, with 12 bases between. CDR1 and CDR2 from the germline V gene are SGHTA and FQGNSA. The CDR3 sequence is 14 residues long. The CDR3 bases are TGTGCCAGCAGCCCCACAGGGCGGAATCAGCCCCAGCATTTT. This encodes CASSPTGRNQPQHF.

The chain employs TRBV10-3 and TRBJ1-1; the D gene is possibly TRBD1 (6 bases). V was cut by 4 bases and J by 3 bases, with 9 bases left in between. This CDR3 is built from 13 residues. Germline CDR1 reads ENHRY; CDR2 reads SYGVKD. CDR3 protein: CAISGSGDTEAFF. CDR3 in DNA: TGTGCCATCAGTGGGTCAGGGGACACTGAAGCTTTCTTT.